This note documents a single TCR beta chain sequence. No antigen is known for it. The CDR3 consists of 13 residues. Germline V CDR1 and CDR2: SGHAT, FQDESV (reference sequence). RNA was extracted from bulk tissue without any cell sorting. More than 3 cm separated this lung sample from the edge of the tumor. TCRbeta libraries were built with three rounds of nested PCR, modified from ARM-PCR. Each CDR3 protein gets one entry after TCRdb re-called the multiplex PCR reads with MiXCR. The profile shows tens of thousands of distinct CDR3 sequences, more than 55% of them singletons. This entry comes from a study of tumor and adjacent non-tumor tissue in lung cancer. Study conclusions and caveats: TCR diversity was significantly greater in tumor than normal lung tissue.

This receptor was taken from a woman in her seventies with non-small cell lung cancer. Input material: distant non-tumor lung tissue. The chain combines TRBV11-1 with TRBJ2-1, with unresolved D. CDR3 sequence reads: CVSSYLSRSEQFF. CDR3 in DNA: TGTGTCAGTAGTTACCTTTCCCGGAGTGAGCAGTTCTTC. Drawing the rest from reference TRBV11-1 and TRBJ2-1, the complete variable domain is EAEVAQSPRYKITEKSQAVAFWCDPISGHATLYWYRQILGQGPELLVQFQDESVVDDSQLPKDRFSAERLKGVDSTLKIQPAELGDSAMYLCVSSYLSRSEQFFGPGTRLTVL.